This T cell receptor beta chain was profiled in a study of blood T cell repertoires in COVID-19. The protocol was immunoSEQ multiplex PCR, while the TCRdb copy is restricted to in-frame clones and leaves out a portion. The sample shows roughly 200,000 clones, just under 90% of them seen only once. Sample: PBMCs or T cells enriched from blood (not recorded which). The sequence came from a woman in her 30s with acute COVID-19.

The CDR3: CASTFRGGNEKLFF. In nucleotides, the CDR3 is TGTGCCAGCACCTTTAGGGGGGGGAATGAAAAACTGTTTTTT. This sequence joins TRBV7-2 and TRBJ1-4; D is perhaps TRBD1 (6 bases). V lost 7 bases, J lost 5 bases, and 14 bases lay in between. Germline V gene sequence: CDR1 SGHTA, CDR2 FQGNSA. The CDR3 contains 14 residues.